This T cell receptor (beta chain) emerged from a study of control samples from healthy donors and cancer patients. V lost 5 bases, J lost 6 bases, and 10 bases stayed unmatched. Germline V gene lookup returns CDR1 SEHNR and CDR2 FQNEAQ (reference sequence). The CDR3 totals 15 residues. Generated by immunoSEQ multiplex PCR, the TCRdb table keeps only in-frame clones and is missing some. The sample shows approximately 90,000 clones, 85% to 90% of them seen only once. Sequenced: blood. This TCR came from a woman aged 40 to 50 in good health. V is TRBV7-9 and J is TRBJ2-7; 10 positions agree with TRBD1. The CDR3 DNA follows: TGTGCCAGCAGCCGAGACGGACAGGGGGGTCGCGAGCAGTACTTC. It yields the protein CASSRDGQGGREQYF. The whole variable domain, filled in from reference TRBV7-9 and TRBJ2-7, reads DTGVSQNPRHKITKRGQNVTFRCDPISEHNRLYWYRQTLGQGPEFLTYFQNEAQLEKSRLLSDRFSAERPKGSFSTLEIQRTEQGDSAMYLCASSRDGQGGREQYFGPGTRLTVT.